Listed below are T cell receptor beta chains from one sample, sequenced in a study of blood T cell repertoires in COVID-19. The assay was immunoSEQ multiplex PCR, and TCRdb's table has in-frame clones only and misses some. This table has hundreds of thousands of clones, about four fifths appearing once. Sequencing was performed on peripheral blood. These TCRs come from a woman between 65 and 79 years old with acute or convalescent COVID-19. The CDR3 runs from the conserved cysteine through the conserved F or W. D genes are given only for firm matches. The size field is filled for only some rows; it gives once, few, many or a size class.

once,.,TRBV19,TRBJ1-5,CASSTLTGENQPQHF,TGTGCCAGTAGTACCCTGACAGGTGAAAATCAGCCCCAGCATTTT
.,TRBD1,TRBV9,TRBJ1-2,CASSSSPGRGLHGYTF,TGTGCCAGCAGTTCCAGCCCGGGCAGGGGGCTTCATGGCTACACCTTC
.,TRBD2,TRBV6-2/TRBV6-3,TRBJ2-1,CASSNGLAGGFSYNEQFF,TGTGCCAGCAGCAACGGGCTAGCGGGGGGTTTCTCCTACAATGAGCAGTTCTTC
.,TRBD1,TRBV7-2,TRBJ2-5,CASSNRGRETQYF,TGTGCCAGCAGCAACAGGGGACGGGAGACCCAGTACTTC
once,.,TRBV19,TRBJ1-6,CASSIGSYNSPLHF,TGTGCCAGTAGTATAGGCAGCTATAATTCACCCCTCCACTTT
.,TRBD2,TRBV10-3,TRBJ2-3,CAIRTDGGVTDTQYF,TGTGCCATCAGAACGGACGGGGGGGTCACAGATACGCAGTATTTT
.,.,TRBV5-6,TRBJ1-4,CASSPWGQGKEKLFF,TGTGCCAGCAGCCCCTGGGGGCAGGGAAAGGAAAAACTGTTTTTT
.,.,TRBV10-3,TRBJ1-6,CAISESKSSSYNSPLHF,TGTGCCATCAGTGAGTCCAAGTCGAGCTCCTATAATTCACCCCTCCACTTT
.,TRBD1,TRBV10-1,TRBJ2-1,CASSSGQGNYNEQFF,TGCGCCAGCAGCTCGGGACAGGGCAACTACAATGAGCAGTTCTTC
.,.,TRBV2,TRBJ1-2,CASSGTVAYYGYTF,TGTGCCAGCAGTGGGACAGTGGCCTACTATGGCTACACCTTC
.,.,TRBV15,TRBJ1-3,CATSRDLGNTIYF,TGTGCCACCAGCAGAGATCTCGGAAACACCATATATTTT
.,.,TRBV5-1,TRBJ1-2,CASRETVSHYGYTF,TGCGCCAGCAGGGAGACAGTTTCCCACTATGGCTACACCTTC
few,.,TRBV7-2,TRBJ1-1,CASSPRQMGTEAFF,TGTGCCAGCAGCCCCCGACAGATGGGCACTGAAGCTTTCTTT
.,.,TRBV21-1,TRBJ2-7,CASSKGSGGYEQYF,TGTGCCAGCAGCAAAGGATCCGGAGGTTACGAGCAGTACTTC
.,.,TRBV6-5,TRBJ1-1,CASSYSVRVNTEAFF,TGTGCCAGCAGTTACTCGGTCAGGGTGAACACTGAAGCTTTCTTT
.,.,TRBV6-2/TRBV6-3,TRBJ2-2,CASSYGPNTGELFF,TGTGCCAGCAGTTACGGCCCGAACACCGGGGAGCTGTTTTTT
.,TRBD1,TRBV7-8,TRBJ2-2,CASSPSSQGVTGELFF,TGTGCCAGCAGCCCAAGTTCACAGGGGGTTACCGGGGAGCTGTTTTTT
.,.,TRBV29-1,TRBJ1-1,CSVKQNSNTEAFF,TGCAGCGTAAAACAGAATTCGAACACTGAAGCTTTCTTT
.,.,TRBV2,TRBJ2-7,CASMTDWTYEQYF,TGTGCCAGCATGACGGACTGGACCTACGAGCAGTACTTC
.,.,TRBV21-1,TRBJ2-3,CASSIGSSSTDTQYF,TGTGCCAGCAGCATAGGGAGCTCAAGCACAGATACGCAGTATTTT
.,TRBD1,TRBV6-5,TRBJ1-1,CASNPRQGNEAFF,TGTGCCAGCAACCCGAGACAGGGTAATGAAGCTTTCTTT
.,.,TRBV7-2,TRBJ2-3,CASSLSTDTQYF,TGTGCCAGCAGCCTTAGCACAGATACGCAGTATTTT
.,TRBD1,TRBV30,TRBJ1-1,CAWRLGGPTEAFF,TGTGCCTGGAGGTTAGGGGGCCCCACTGAAGCTTTCTTT